The rows below give T cell receptor beta chains drawn from one sample of a study of blood T cell repertoires in COVID-19. The table came from immunoSEQ multiplex PCR; TCRdb's copy has only in-frame clones and leaves some out. This table holds approximately 210,000 clones, around 81% found once. Specimen: PBMCs or T cells enriched from blood (not recorded which). The receptor source for this set is a man younger than 40 with acute COVID-19. Each CDR3 is given with its conserved first and last residue. A D gene is named only where the DNA matches it firmly. Size tells how often a clone was seen (once, few, many) or the class of an expanded clone, and some rows leave it out.

d_gene | j_gene | abundance | v_gene | CDR3nt | CDR3aa
- | TRBJ1-2 | - | TRBV28 | TGTGCCAGCGTTTGGGATGACAGAGTATTCACCTTC | CASVWDDRVFTF
- | TRBJ2-7 | - | TRBV14 | TGTGCCAGCAGCCAAGTTCGGGAACTTTACTTC | CASSQVRELYF
- | TRBJ1-3 | - | TRBV21-1 | TGTGCCAGCCTGGGACAGGGTAAAAACACCATATATTTT | CASLGQGKNTIYF
- | TRBJ2-6 | - | TRBV19 | TGTGCCAGTAGTACAACAGGGACTGGGGCCAACGTCCTGACTTTC | CASSTTGTGANVLTF
TRBD1 | TRBJ1-2 | - | TRBV5-4 | TGTGCCAGCAGCTTGACAGGGGCCACTTATGGCTACACCTTC | CASSLTGATYGYTF
- | TRBJ2-7 | - | TRBV3-1/TRBV3-2 | TGTGCCAGCAGCAATATGAAGACAGTCTCCTACGAGCAGTACTTC | CASSNMKTVSYEQYF
TRBD1 | TRBJ1-2 | - | TRBV7-2 | TGTGCCAGCAGCGATGTGGGGCAGGGGGTTGGCTACACCTTC | CASSDVGQGVGYTF
- | TRBJ1-6 | - | TRBV9 | TGTGCCAGCAGTGTTCTAGACAGAACCTCACCCCTCCACTTT | CASSVLDRTSPLHF
- | TRBJ2-5 | once | TRBV6-5 | TGTGCCAGCAAATACACAGCCCAAGAGACCCAGTACTTC | CASKYTAQETQYF
- | TRBJ2-6 | - | TRBV30 | TGTGCCTGGGGGACTTCTGGGGCCAACGTCCTGACTTTC | CAWGTSGANVLTF
TRBD1 | TRBJ1-5 | - | TRBV28 | TGTGCCAGCAGCTCACTTCAGGGGGCCAATCAGCCCCAGCATTTT | CASSSLQGANQPQHF
- | TRBJ1-2 | - | TRBV6-5 | TGTGCCAGCAGTAAGGCAGGGAATTATGGCTACACCTTC | CASSKAGNYGYTF
- | TRBJ1-1 | - | TRBV6-1 | TGTGCCAGCAGTGAACTGGCCGCTAGAGGAGCTTTCTTT | CASSELAARGAFF
- | TRBJ2-7 | - | TRBV14 | TGTGCCAGCAGCCACACGAGCTCCTACGAGCAGTACTTC | CASSHTSSYEQYF
- | TRBJ2-7 | few | TRBV5-6 | TGTGCCAGCAGCTTTCTCGGTGGGGAGGATTACGAGCAGTACTTC | CASSFLGGEDYEQYF
- | TRBJ2-5 | - | TRBV5-1 | TGCGCCAGCAGCTTAAACTCACCGCAAGAGACCCAGTACTTC | CASSLNSPQETQYF
- | TRBJ1-2 | - | TRBV19 | TGTGCCAGTAGAGCGACGGGAAATAGCTACACCTTC | CASRATGNSYTF
TRBD2 | TRBJ2-5 | once | TRBV13 | TGTGCCAGCAGCTTAATGGTGGCTAGCGGGCAAGAGACCCAGTACTTC | CASSLMVASGQETQYF
- | TRBJ2-3 | once | TRBV2 | TGTGCCACCCTAGGACTAAACGTGGAAGATACGCAGTATTTT | CATLGLNVEDTQYF
- | TRBJ1-2 | few | TRBV30 | TGTGCCTGGAGTGTACAGGGCTATGGCTACACCTTC | CAWSVQGYGYTF
TRBD1 | TRBJ1-6 | - | TRBV10-2 | TGCGCCAGCACCACTGCCCCGGGACAGGGGTCCTCACCCCTCCACTTT | CASTTAPGQGSSPLHF
TRBD1 | TRBJ1-2 | few | TRBV19 | TGTGCCAGTAGTGCCTCCCTACAGGGGACTGGAGGCTACACCTTC | CASSASLQGTGGYTF
- | TRBJ2-2 | - | TRBV19 | TGTGCCAGTAGTATCACGGGACATGTCACCGGGGAGCTGTTTTTT | CASSITGHVTGELFF
- | TRBJ1-2 | once | TRBV4-2 | TGTGCCAGCAGCCTTAGCAACTATGGCTACACCTTC | CASSLSNYGYTF
- | TRBJ1-2 | once | TRBV5-1 | TGCGCCAGCAGCGATTCAGGGTTTAACTATGGCTACACCTTC | CASSDSGFNYGYTF
TRBD2 | TRBJ2-7 | - | TRBV6-5 | TGTGCCAGCAGTTTAGTAGCGGGGCATTCCTACGAGCAGTACTTC | CASSLVAGHSYEQYF
- | TRBJ1-1 | - | TRBV6-2/TRBV6-3 | TGTGCCAGCAGCCCCATTGAGCGCGATACTGAAGCTTTCTTT | CASSPIERDTEAFF
- | TRBJ1-3 | - | TRBV11-2 | TGTGCCAGCAGCCCTCGTGTAAACACCATATATTTT | CASSPRVNTIYF
- | TRBJ1-1 | - | TRBV29-1 | TGCAGCGTTGATCGGGCAGGGGCTGGAGCTTTCTTT | CSVDRAGAGAFF
TRBD2 | TRBJ2-5 | - | TRBV9 | TGTGCCAGCAGCGTAGCTACCGGGACTAGCGGGGTGTTTTCCCAAGAGACCCAGTACTTC | CASSVATGTSGVFSQETQYF
- | TRBJ1-2 | - | TRBV6-5 | TGTGCCAGCAGTTCCAAGGTCCGGGGGGCCGGCACCTTC | CASSSKVRGAGTF
- | TRBJ1-3 | - | TRBV14 | TGTGCCAGCGACCAGGGGTTTGGAAACACCATATATTTT | CASDQGFGNTIYF
- | TRBJ2-7 | - | TRBV18 | TGTGCCAGCTCACCAGGTCGTAGCTCCTACGAGCAGTACTTC | CASSPGRSSYEQYF
TRBD2 | TRBJ2-5 | - | TRBV9 | TGTGCCAGCAGCACCCGGACTAGCGGGGGTGAGGAGACCCAGTACTTC | CASSTRTSGGEETQYF
- | TRBJ1-5 | - | TRBV6-5 | TGTGCCAGCAGGGACGGGGGCAATCAGCCCCAGCATTTT | CASRDGGNQPQHF
TRBD1 | TRBJ1-1 | - | TRBV6-4 | TGTGCCAGCAGCGCGACAGGGAAGCGGCGGTTTAGCACTGAAGCTTTCTTT | CASSATGKRRFSTEAFF
TRBD1 | TRBJ1-1 | - | TRBV6-4 | TGTGCCAGCAGCATATTAAGACAGGGGAACACTGAAGCTTTCTTT | CASSILRQGNTEAFF
TRBD2 | TRBJ2-1 | once | TRBV9 | TGTGCCAGCAGCACTGGCCGGGGGGGATACAATGAGCAGTTCTTC | CASSTGRGGYNEQFF
TRBD2 | TRBJ2-3 | - | TRBV9 | TGTGCCAGCAGCGCCCCACTAGCGGGGGGGCCTGCAGATACGCAGTATTTT | CASSAPLAGGPADTQYF
- | TRBJ2-5 | - | TRBV7-9 | TGTGCCAGCAGCTCCCTCGGGACTGAAGAGACCCAGTACTTC | CASSSLGTEETQYF
- | TRBJ1-4 | - | TRBV21-1 | TGTGCCAGCAGCAAAACAGGGAGTTCGACTAATGAAAAACTGTTTTTT | CASSKTGSSTNEKLFF
- | TRBJ1-1 | - | TRBV9 | TGTGCCAGCAGCGCCCGGGACTCCACTGAAGCTTTCTTT | CASSARDSTEAFF
TRBD1 | TRBJ2-7 | - | TRBV14 | TGTGCCAGCAGCTACGCCACCGGGACAGGGGGCTACGAGCAGTACTTC | CASSYATGTGGYEQYF
- | TRBJ1-1 | - | TRBV5-6 | TGTGCCAGCAGCTTGAGACAGGAAGCTTTCTTT | CASSLRQEAFF
- | TRBJ1-5 | - | TRBV6-1 | TGTGCCAGCAGTGAAAAGGGGGGGGGTTATCAGCCCCAGCATTTT | CASSEKGGGYQPQHF
- | TRBJ2-5 | - | TRBV30 | TGTGCCTGGAGCGAGGGTGCGACCCAGTACTTC | CAWSEGATQYF
- | TRBJ1-5 | - | TRBV6-5 | TGTGCCAGCAGTTTACATAGCAATCAGCCCCAGCATTTT | CASSLHSNQPQHF